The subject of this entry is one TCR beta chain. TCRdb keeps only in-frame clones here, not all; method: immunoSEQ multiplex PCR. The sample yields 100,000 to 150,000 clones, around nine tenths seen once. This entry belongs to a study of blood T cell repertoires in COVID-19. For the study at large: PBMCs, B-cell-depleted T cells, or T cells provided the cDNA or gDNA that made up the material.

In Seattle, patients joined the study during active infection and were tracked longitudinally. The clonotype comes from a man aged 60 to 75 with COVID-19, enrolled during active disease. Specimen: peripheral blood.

CDR3 protein: CASSATGTGVHEQYF. CDR3 nucleotide sequence: TGTGCCAGCAGCGCAACCGGGACAGGGGTCCACGAGCAGTACTTC. This sequence joins TRBV5-4 and TRBJ2-7; the match to TRBD1 covers 10 bases. The CDR3 loop spans 15 amino acids. Germline CDR1 reads SGHNT; CDR2 reads YYREEE (reference sequence). With V trimmed by 4 bases and J by 5 bases, 9 bases remained unmatched.